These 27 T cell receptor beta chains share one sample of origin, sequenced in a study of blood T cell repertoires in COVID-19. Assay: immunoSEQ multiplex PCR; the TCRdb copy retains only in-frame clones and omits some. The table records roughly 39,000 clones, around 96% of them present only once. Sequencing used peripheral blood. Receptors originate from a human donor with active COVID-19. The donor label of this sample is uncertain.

CDR3 residues: CASSELRLSGANVLTF. The CDR3 bases are TGTGCCAGCAGTGAACTTCGACTCTCTGGGGCCAACGTCCTGACTTTC. This chain joins TRBV6-1 and TRBJ2-6; D unclear. There are 16 residues in the CDR3. Germline CDR1 and CDR2: MNHNS and SASEGT. Trimming stripped 2 bases from V and 0 bases from J, with 8 bases between.

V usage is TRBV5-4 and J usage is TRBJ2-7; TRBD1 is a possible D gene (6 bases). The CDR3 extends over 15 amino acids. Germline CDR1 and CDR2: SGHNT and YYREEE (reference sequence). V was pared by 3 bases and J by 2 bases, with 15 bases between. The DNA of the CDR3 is TGTGCCAGCAGCTCGCGTCAGGGGAGCACCTACGAGCAGTACTTC. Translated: CASSSRQGSTYEQYF.

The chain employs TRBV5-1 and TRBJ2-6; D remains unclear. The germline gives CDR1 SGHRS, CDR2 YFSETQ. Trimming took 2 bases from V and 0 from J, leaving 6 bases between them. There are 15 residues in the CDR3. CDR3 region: CASSFTSSGANVLTF. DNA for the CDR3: TGCGCCAGCAGCTTTACAAGCTCTGGGGCCAACGTCCTGACTTTC.

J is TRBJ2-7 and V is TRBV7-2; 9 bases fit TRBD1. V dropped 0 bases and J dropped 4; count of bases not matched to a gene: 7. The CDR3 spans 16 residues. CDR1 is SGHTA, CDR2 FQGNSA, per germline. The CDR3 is CASSLATGTGSYEQYF. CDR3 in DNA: TGTGCCAGCAGCTTAGCTACCGGGACAGGGTCTTACGAGCAGTACTTC. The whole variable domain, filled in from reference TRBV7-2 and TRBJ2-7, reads GAGVSQSPSNKVTEKGKDVELRCDPISGHTALYWYRQSLGQGLEFLIYFQGNSAPDKSGLPSDRFSAERTGGSVSTLTIQRTQQEDSAVYLCASSLATGTGSYEQYFGPGTRLTVT.

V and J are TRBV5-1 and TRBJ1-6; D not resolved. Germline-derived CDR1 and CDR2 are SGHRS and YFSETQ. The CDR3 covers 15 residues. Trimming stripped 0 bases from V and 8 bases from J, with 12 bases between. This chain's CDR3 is CASSLVTASDSPLHF. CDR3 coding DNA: TGCGCCAGCAGCTTGGTCACCGCCTCAGATTCACCCCTCCACTTT.

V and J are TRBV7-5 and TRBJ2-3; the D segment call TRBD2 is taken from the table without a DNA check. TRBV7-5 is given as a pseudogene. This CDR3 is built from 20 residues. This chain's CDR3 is CARSLVHGNQPSNSPDTQYF. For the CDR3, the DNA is TGTGCCAGAAGCTTAGTCCACGGGAATCAGCCCTCCAATAGCCCAGATACGCAGTATTTT.

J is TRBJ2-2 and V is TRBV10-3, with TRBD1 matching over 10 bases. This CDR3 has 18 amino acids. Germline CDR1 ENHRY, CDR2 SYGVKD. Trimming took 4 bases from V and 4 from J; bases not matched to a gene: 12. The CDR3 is CAISVMTGGASLTGELFF. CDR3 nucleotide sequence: TGTGCCATCAGTGTTATGACAGGGGGCGCAAGTCTCACCGGGGAGCTGTTTTTT.

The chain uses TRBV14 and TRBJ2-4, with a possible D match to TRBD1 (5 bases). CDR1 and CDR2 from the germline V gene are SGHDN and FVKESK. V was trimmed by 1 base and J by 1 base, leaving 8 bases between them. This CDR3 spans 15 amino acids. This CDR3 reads CASSQGGTAKNIQYF. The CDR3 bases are TGTGCCAGCAGCCAAGGGGGCACCGCCAAAAACATTCAGTACTTC.

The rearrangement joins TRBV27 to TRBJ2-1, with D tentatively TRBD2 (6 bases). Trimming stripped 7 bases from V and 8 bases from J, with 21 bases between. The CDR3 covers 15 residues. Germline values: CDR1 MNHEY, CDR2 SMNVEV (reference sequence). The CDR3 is CASTPLAEGRDEQFF. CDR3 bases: TGTGCCAGCACCCCTCTTGCGGAGGGCCGCGATGAGCAGTTCTTC.

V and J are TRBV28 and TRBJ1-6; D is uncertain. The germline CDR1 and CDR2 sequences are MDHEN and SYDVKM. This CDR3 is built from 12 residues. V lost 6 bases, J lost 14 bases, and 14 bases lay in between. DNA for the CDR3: TGTGCCAGCAGCTCCTTTGGCATTGCCCTCCACTTT. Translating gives CASSSFGIALHF.

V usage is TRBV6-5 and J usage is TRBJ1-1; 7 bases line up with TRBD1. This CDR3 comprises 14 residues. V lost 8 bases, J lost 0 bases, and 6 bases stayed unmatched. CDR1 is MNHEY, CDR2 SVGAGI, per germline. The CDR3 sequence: CASGDRVLNTEAFF. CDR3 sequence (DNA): TGTGCCAGCGGAGACAGGGTTTTGAACACTGAAGCTTTCTTT.

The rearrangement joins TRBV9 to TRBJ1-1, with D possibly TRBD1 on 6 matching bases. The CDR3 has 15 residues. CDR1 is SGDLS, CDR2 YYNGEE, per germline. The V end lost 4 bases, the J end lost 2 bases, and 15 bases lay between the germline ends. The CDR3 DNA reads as TGTGCCAGCAGCCCCTCAGACAGGACTAACACTGAAGCTTTCTTT. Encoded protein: CASSPSDRTNTEAFF.

The CDR3 region is CSVPGTSGRGTGELFF. As DNA, the CDR3 is TGCAGCGTCCCCGGGACTAGCGGGAGGGGTACCGGGGAGCTGTTTTTT. This sequence joins TRBV29-1 and TRBJ2-2; 16 bases fit TRBD2. V shed 6 bases and J 5 bases; nucleotides not matched to a gene: 6. Germline-derived CDR1 and CDR2 are SQVTM and ANQGSEA. The CDR3 length is 16 residues.

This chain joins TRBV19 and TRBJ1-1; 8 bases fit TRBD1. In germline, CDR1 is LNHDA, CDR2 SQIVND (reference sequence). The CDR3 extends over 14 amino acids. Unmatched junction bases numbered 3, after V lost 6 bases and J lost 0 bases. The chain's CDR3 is CASSRTGMNTEAFF. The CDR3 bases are TGTGCCAGTAGCCGGACAGGGATGAACACTGAAGCTTTCTTT.

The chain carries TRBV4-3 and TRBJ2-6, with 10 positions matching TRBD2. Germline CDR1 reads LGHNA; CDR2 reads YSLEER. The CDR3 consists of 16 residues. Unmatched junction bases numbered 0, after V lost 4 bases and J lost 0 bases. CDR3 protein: CASSPSGGSGANVLTF. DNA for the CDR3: TGCGCCAGCAGCCCTAGCGGGGGCTCTGGGGCCAACGTCCTGACTTTC.

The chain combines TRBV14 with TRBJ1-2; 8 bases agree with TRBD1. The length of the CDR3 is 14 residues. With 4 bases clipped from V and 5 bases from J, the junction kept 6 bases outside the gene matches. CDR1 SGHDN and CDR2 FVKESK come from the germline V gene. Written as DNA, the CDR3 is TGTGCCAGCAGCCCAGGACAGGGCAATTATGGCTACACCTTC. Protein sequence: CASSPGQGNYGYTF.

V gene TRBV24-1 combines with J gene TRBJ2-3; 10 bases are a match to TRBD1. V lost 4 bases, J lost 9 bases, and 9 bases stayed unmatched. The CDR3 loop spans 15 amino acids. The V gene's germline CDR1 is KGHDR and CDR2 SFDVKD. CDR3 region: CATSDTGTGVGTQYF. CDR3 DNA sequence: TGTGCCACCAGTGACACCGGGACAGGGGTCGGAACGCAGTATTTT.

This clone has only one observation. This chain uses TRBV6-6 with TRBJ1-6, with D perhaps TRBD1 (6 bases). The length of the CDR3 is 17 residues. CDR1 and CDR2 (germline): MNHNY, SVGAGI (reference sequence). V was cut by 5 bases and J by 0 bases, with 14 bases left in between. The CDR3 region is CASSLQGHSSYNSPLHF. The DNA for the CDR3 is TGTGCCAGCAGTCTCCAGGGACACAGCTCCTATAATTCACCCCTCCACTTT.

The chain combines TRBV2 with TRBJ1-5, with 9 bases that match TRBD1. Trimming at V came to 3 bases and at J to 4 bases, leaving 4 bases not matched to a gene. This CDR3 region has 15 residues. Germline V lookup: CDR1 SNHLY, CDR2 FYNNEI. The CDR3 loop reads CASSDRDRENQPQHF. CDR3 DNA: TGTGCCAGCAGTGACCGGGACAGGGAGAATCAGCCCCAGCATTTT.

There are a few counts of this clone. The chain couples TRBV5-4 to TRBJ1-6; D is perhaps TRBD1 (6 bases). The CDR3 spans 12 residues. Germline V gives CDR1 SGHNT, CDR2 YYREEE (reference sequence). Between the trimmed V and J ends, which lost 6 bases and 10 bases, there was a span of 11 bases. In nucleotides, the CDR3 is TGTGCCAGCACCCAGGGGAGCTCACCCCTCCACTTT. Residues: CASTQGSSPLHF.

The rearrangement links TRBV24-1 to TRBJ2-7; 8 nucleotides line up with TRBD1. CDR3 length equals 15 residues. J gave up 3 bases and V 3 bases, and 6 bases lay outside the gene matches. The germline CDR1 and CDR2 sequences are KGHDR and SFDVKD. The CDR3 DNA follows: TGTGCCACCAGTGATCCCGGGACAGGCTACTACGAGCAGTACTTC. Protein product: CATSDPGTGYYEQYF.

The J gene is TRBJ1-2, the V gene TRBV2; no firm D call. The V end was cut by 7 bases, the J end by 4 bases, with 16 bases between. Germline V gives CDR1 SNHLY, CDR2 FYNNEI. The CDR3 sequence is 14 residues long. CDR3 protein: CASTPVQAGYGYTF. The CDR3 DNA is TGTGCCAGCACCCCCGTTCAGGCGGGCTATGGCTACACCTTC.

This CDR3 is CASSRWTASSGNTIYF. The CDR3 DNA sequence: TGTGCCAGTAGTAGATGGACAGCCAGCTCTGGAAACACCATATATTTT. The rearrangement uses TRBV19 and TRBJ1-3; TRBD1 might be the D (6 bases). Between the trimmed V and J ends, which lost 4 bases and 0 bases, there was a span of 13 bases. Germline CDR1 reads LNHDA; CDR2 reads SQIVND (reference sequence). The CDR3 covers 16 residues.

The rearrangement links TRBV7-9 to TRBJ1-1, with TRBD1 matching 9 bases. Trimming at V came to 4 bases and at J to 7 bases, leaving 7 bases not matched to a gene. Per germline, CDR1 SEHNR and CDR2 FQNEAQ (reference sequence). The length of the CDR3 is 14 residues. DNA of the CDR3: TGTGCCAGCAGCTACAGGGGGCCCCCTCTTGAAGCTTTCTTT. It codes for CASSYRGPPLEAFF.

This CDR3 is CASSAGTSEETQYF. The CDR3 DNA reads as TGCGCCAGCAGCGCCGGGACTAGCGAAGAGACCCAGTACTTC. The chain links TRBV5-1 to TRBJ2-5; 10 bases match TRBD2. This CDR3 has 14 amino acids. V lost 4 bases to trimming and J lost 3 bases; unmatched junction nucleotides: 3. The germline CDR1 and CDR2 sequences are SGHRS and YFSETQ. Full variable domain (rest looked up from reference TRBV5-1 and TRBJ2-5): KAGVTQTPRYLIKTRGQQVTLSCSPISGHRSVSWYQQTPGQGLQFLFEYFSETQRNKGNFPGRFSGRQFSNSRSEMNVSTLELGDSALYLCASSAGTSEETQYFGPGTRLLVL.

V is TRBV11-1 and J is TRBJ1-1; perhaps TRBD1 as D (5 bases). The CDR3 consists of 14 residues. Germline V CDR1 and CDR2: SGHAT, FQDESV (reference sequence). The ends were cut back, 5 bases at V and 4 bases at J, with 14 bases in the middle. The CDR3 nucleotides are TGTGCCAGCAGCACCAGGGCTGAGGCCACTGAAGCTTTCTTT. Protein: CASSTRAEATEAFF.

The CDR3 nucleotides are TGTGCCAGCAGCTTAGACTATGAGCAGTTCTTC. Protein: CASSLDYEQFF. V and J are TRBV7-8 and TRBJ2-1; D is uncertain. CDR1 and CDR2 from the germline V gene are SGHVS and FQNEAQ. V was shortened by 1 base and J by 8 bases, with 3 bases between the two germline ends. This CDR3 has 11 residues.